This entry is about one T cell receptor (beta chain). Antigen specificity is unknown. The PCR was carried out with 60 Vbeta primers and 13 Jbeta primers. Libraries were prepared by immunoSEQ multiplex PCR; TCRdb keeps only in-frame clonotypes and omits some of them. The data contain about 160,000 clones, 80% of them seen just once; the ten biggest clones take up approximately 1.2%. This sample is part of a study of cytomegalovirus exposure and HLA in healthy donors. This CDR3 contains 12 residues. Per the germline V gene, CDR1 is MDHEN and CDR2 is SYDVKM. V shed 2 bases and J shed 3 bases, with 4 bases lying between them. Notes on the study in general: Sequencing depth roughly uniform across donors was assumed in presence/absence analyses. A later analysis revealed that TCR association rates differed between HLA loci, peaking at DRB1 and bottoming out at HLA-C.

The receptor's source is a man aged 25-40 years in good health and CMV-seronegative. The chain employs TRBV28 and TRBJ1-1; no clear D gene. Sequences were obtained from PBMCs. As DNA, the CDR3 is TGTGCCAGCAGTTTAAGCTACACTGAAGCTTTCTTT. Amino acid sequence: CASSLSYTEAFF.